A single sample is the source of the 13 T cell receptor beta chains below, sequenced in a study of cytomegalovirus exposure and HLA in healthy donors. The PCR used 60 Vbeta and 13 Jbeta primers. TCRdb keeps only in-frame clones here, not all; method: immunoSEQ multiplex PCR. Counted here are more than 55,000 clones, roughly 74% occurring once; the ten biggest clones make up over 8.5%. Material: PBMCs. Receptors were obtained from a woman aged 55-69 years in good health and CMV-seropositive.

The rearrangement uses TRBV5-4 and TRBJ1-4; 7 bases line up with TRBD1. Germline trimming cut 1 base from V and 6 bases from J; bases unmatched to any gene: 6. Germline-derived CDR1 and CDR2 are SGHNT and YYREEE (reference sequence). The CDR3 has 15 residues. The CDR3 bases are TGTGCCAGCAGCTTGAAAGGGACAGCGGATGAAAAACTGTTTTTT. Its protein product is CASSLKGTADEKLFF.

This clone was recorded once. The rearrangement joins TRBV12-5 to TRBJ2-2; D is unclear. The CDR3 has 16 amino acids. Germline V gene lookup returns CDR1 LGHNT and CDR2 FRNRAP. V was cut by 5 bases and J by 1 base, with 14 bases left in between. The CDR3 sequence: CASGLRRDMNTGELFF. The DNA of the CDR3 is TGTGCTAGTGGTCTCCGCCGCGACATGAACACCGGGGAGCTGTTTTTT.

CDR3 nucleotide sequence: TGTGCCAGCAGAACTATAGCGGGGGGAGGAGAGACCCAGTACTTC. Its protein is CASRTIAGGGETQYF. The chain employs TRBV5-5 and TRBJ2-5, with TRBD2 matching 10 bases. The CDR3 has 15 amino acids. CDR1 is SGHKS, CDR2 YYEKEE, per germline (reference sequence). The V segment lost 5 bases and the J segment 4 bases; nucleotides outside the gene matches: 8.

Regarding this clone: Germline and junction disagree at one end, which may indicate a read error. The same CDR3 can be traced to other DNA sequences in this sample. The chain joins TRBV29-1 to TRBJ2-7, with a weak D call TRBD1 (6 bases). The CDR3 contains 11 residues. From germline, CDR1 is SQVTM and CDR2 ANQGSEA. CDR3 in amino acids: CSVWDTGEQYF. The CDR3 nucleotides read TGCAGCGTCTGGGACACCGGCGAGCAGTATTTC.

The CDR3 nucleotides read TGTGCCAGCAGCTCAGGACTAGCGGTGGGCAATGAGCAGTTCTTC. It translates to CASSSGLAVGNEQFF. The chain is built from TRBV7-9 and TRBJ2-1, with TRBD2 matching over 10 bases. The CDR3 is 15 amino acids. CDR1 is SEHNR and CDR2 is FQNEAQ in the germline V gene (reference sequence). J was trimmed by 6 bases and V by 4 bases; bases with no gene match: 6.

This clone has only a few counts. The chain recombines TRBV6-5 with TRBJ1-1, with D hard to call. The CDR3 contains 14 residues. Germline-derived CDR1 and CDR2 are MNHEY and SVGAGI. Between the trimmed V and J ends, which lost 4 bases and 0 bases, there was a span of 9 bases. The CDR3 nucleotides read TGTGCCAGCAGTTTTCGGGTTGTGAACACTGAAGCTTTCTTT. Translated: CASSFRVVNTEAFF.

The chain carries TRBV7-9 and TRBJ2-7, with 12 bases matching TRBD2. Per germline, CDR1 SEHNR and CDR2 FQNEAQ (reference sequence). Trimming cost V 3 bases and J 4 bases; bases outside gene matches: 4. The CDR3 consists of 15 residues. The CDR3 loop reads CASSFRLAGVYEQYF. The CDR3, as DNA: TGTGCCAGCAGCTTTCGACTAGCGGGGGTGTACGAGCAGTACTTC.

CDR3 DNA sequence: TGTGCCAGCAATATGGGACAGTCCTACAATGAGCAGTTCTTC. Protein product: CASNMGQSYNEQFF. The V and J genes are TRBV7-2 and TRBJ2-1; 7 nucleotides align to TRBD1. The CDR3 covers 14 residues. From germline, CDR1 is SGHTA and CDR2 FQGNSA. The ends lost 7 bases at V and 1 base at J; junction bases unmatched: 4.

This chain links TRBV2 with TRBJ2-5, with D uncertain. Trimming shortened V by 6 bases and J by 0 bases, and 2 bases separated the two germline ends. The germline V gene encodes CDR1 SNHLY and CDR2 FYNNEI. There are 11 residues in the CDR3. This CDR3 reads CASSYQETQYF. The DNA for the CDR3 is TGTGCCAGCAGCTACCAAGAGACCCAGTACTTC.

The rearrangement joins TRBV19 to TRBJ1-5, with TRBD1 matching over 7 bases. V lost 2 bases and J lost 4; bases outside the gene matches: 5. CDR1 and CDR2 (germline): LNHDA, SQIVND (reference sequence). The CDR3 totals 15 residues. CDR3 bases: TGTGCCAGTAGTATAATGGGGACAGAGAATCAGCCCCAGCATTTT. As protein: CASSIMGTENQPQHF.

The rearrangement joins TRBV5-5 to TRBJ1-1; the D gene is possibly TRBD1 (5 bases). Germline V gives CDR1 SGHKS, CDR2 YYEKEE (reference sequence). This CDR3 contains 15 residues. V was shortened by 0 bases and J by 1 base, with 10 bases between the two germline ends. CDR3: CASSLGMGQNTEAFF. The DNA of the CDR3 is TGTGCCAGCAGCTTGGGGATGGGGCAGAACACTGAAGCTTTCTTT.

The chain recombines TRBV2 with TRBJ2-7; D may be TRBD2 (6 bases). Trimming stripped 5 bases from V and 9 bases from J, with 17 bases between. Germline V gene data show CDR1 as SNHLY and CDR2 as FYNNEI. The CDR3 loop spans 13 amino acids. The CDR3 region is CASSSGLSSVQYF. CDR3 sequence (DNA): TGTGCCAGCAGTTCGGGACTCTCCTCGGTGCAGTACTTC.

Details on this clone: A junction end diverges from the germline sequence, so it may reflect a read error. This chain uses TRBV19 with TRBJ1-2, with TRBD1 matching over 10 bases. This CDR3 has 13 amino acids. Looked up from germline, CDR1 is LNHDA and CDR2 is SQIVND (reference sequence). CDR3 protein: CASSSRDRGPIAF. CDR3 DNA: TGTGCCAGTAGTTCCCGGGACAGGGGCCCGATCGCCTTC.